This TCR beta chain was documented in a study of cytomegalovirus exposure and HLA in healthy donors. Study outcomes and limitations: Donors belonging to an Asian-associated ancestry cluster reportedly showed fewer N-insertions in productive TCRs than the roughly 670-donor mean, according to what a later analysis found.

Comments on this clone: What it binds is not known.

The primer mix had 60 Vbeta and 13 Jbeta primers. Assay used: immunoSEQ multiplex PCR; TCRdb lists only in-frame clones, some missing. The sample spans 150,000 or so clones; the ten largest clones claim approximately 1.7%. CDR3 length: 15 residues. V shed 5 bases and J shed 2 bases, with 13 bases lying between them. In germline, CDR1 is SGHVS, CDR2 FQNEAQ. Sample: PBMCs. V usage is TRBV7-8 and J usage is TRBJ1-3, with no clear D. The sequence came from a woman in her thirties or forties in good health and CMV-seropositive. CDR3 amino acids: CASSPNSNPGNTIYF. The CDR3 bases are TGTGCCAGCAGCCCAAACAGTAATCCTGGAAACACCATATATTTT.